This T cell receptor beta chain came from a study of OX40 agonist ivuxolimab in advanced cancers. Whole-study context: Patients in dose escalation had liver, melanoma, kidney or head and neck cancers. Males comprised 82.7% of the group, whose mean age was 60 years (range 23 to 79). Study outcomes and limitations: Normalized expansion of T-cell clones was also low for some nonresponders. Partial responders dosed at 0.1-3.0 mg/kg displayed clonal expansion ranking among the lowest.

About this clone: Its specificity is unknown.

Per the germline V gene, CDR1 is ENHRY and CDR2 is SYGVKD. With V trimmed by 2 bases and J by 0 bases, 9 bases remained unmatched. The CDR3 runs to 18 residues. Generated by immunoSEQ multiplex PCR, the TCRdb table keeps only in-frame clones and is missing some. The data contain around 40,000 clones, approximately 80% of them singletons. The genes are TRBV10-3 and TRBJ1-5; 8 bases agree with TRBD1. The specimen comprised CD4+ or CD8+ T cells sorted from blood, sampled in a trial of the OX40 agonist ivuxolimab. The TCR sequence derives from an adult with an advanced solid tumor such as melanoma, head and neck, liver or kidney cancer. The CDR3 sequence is CAISEKGTGLYSNQPQHF. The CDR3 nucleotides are TGTGCCATCAGTGAGAAAGGGACAGGCCTTTATAGCAATCAGCCCCAGCATTTT.